This T cell receptor beta chain comes out of a study of metastatic and nonmetastatic thyroid tumors. Whole-study context: Repertoire data that came from the blood and tumor or nodule tissue of malignant and benign thyroid patients were compared. Broader study findings: When malignant thyroid tumors were compared with benign nodules, TCR beta diversity was reportedly significantly higher in the malignant tumors. This held in both blood and tumor samples.

This clone has just a few counts. Its target is not known. TCRdb re-analyzed the PCR reads using MiXCR. Of more than 20,000 clones listed, more than 15% are singletons. Each patient went into thyroid surgery without having received any treatment. The sequence was obtained from a male donor with papillary thyroid cancer or a benign thyroid nodule (not recorded which). Some clones in this sample may be carry-over from other donors' samples. The specimen sequenced was adjacent normal tissue.

CDR3 coding DNA: TGTGCCAGCAGTTTAGAGGGACAGAACACAGATACGCAGTATTTT. Translated: CASSLEGQNTDTQYF. The chain combines TRBV12-3 or TRBV12-4 with TRBJ2-3; 7 bases match TRBD1. J lost 2 bases, V lost 1 base, and 3 bases had no gene match. This CDR3 is built from 15 residues.